What follows are 8 T cell receptor beta chains derived from one specimen sequenced in a study of neurological immune-mediated disorders. MiXCR was run by TCRdb on the 5' RACE reads, yielding one entry per CDR3 protein. The repertoire holds about 49,000 distinct CDR3 sequences, with approximately 11% as singletons. Indicated time point: longitudinal time-point 1 (baseline). The sample taken for sequencing was PBMCs. The receptor source for this set is a woman in her thirties or forties in good health.

This clonotype was observed many times. V gene TRBV4-3 combines with J gene TRBJ2-1; D not certain. Between the trimmed V and J ends, which lost 4 bases and 0 bases, there was a span of 10 bases. Germline loops: CDR1 LGHNA, CDR2 YSLEER. The length of the CDR3 is 15 residues. CDR3 nucleotides: TGCGCCAGCAGCCTGACATTGAGCTCCTACAATGAGCAGTTCTTC. This sequence encodes CASSLTLSSYNEQFF.

Concerning this clonotype: The CDR3 ends on some other residue instead of the conserved phenylalanine or tryptophan, so this is likely a read error. V and J are TRBV12-3 or TRBV12-4 and TRBJ1-4, with D perhaps TRBD1 (6 bases). This CDR3 has 14 residues. Trimming removed 8 bases from V and 3 bases from J, with 13 bases in between. DNA for the CDR3: TGTGCCAGCGGCAACAGGGCATCTAATGAAAAACTGTTTTAT. Protein sequence: CASGNRASNEKLFY.

This clonotype was counted many times. The V gene is TRBV20-1, the J gene TRBJ1-3; D is possibly TRBD1 (5 bases). This CDR3 region has 17 residues. Trimming took off 0 bases at V and 2 bases at J, with 17 bases between the two ends. Germline CDR1 DFQATT, CDR2 SNEGSKA (reference sequence). CDR3 DNA: TGCAGTGCTAGAGAAGCTTCCAAAGGGGTTCCTGGAAACACCATATATTTT. It encodes CSAREASKGVPGNTIYF.

This clonotype was recorded at least ten times. V is TRBV5-1 and J is TRBJ2-1; D is possibly TRBD1 or TRBD2 (5 bases each). Trimming shortened V by 4 bases and J by 8 bases, and 19 bases separated the two germline ends. Germline V lookup: CDR1 SGHRS, CDR2 YFSETQ. This CDR3 contains 15 residues. The CDR3 DNA is TGCGCCAGCAGCGACCTCGGGGCTGGGGACGATGAGCAGTTCTTC. Its translation: CASSDLGAGDDEQFF.

This clonotype has a count of ten or more. The chain couples TRBV4-1 to TRBJ2-6, with D unclear. CDR3 length equals 15 residues. Per germline, CDR1 MGHRA and CDR2 YSYEKL. Trimming took 4 bases from V and 0 from J, leaving 7 bases between them. CDR3 nucleotides: TGCGCCAGCAGCCTCCTCTACTCTGGGGCCAACGTCCTGACTTTC. Translating gives CASSLLYSGANVLTF.

This clonotype was counted ten times or more. The chain's CDR3 is CAISGQAGGTDTQYF. CDR3 DNA sequence: TGTGCCATCAGTGGACAGGCTGGGGGCACAGATACGCAGTATTTT. This rearrangement joins TRBV10-3 to TRBJ2-3; D possibly corresponds to TRBD1 (6 bases). CDR3 length: 15 residues. V shed 4 bases and J shed 1 base, with 12 bases lying between them. CDR1 and CDR2 from the germline V gene are ENHRY and SYGVKD.

This clonotype showed up just once. This chain connects TRBV9 to TRBJ1-2; 10 bases align to TRBD1. CDR1 is SGDLS and CDR2 is YYNGEE in the germline V gene. There are 14 residues in the CDR3. The J segment lost 3 bases and the V segment lost 2 bases, leaving 1 base of the junction unmatched. The chain's CDR3 is CASSVTGGDYGYTF. CDR3 DNA sequence: TGTGCCAGCAGCGTGACAGGGGGCGACTATGGCTACACCTTC.

This clonotype came up many times. The gene calls are TRBV6-2 or TRBV6-3 and TRBJ1-5; D ambiguous. V was shortened by 7 bases and J by 0 bases, with 10 bases between the two germline ends. The CDR3 contains 14 residues. Germline V gene sequence: CDR1 MNHEY, CDR2 SVGEGT. The CDR3 DNA follows: TGTGCCAGCAAAGCGGTCTTTAGCAATCAGCCCCAGCATTTT. Encoded protein: CASKAVFSNQPQHF.